The 20 T cell receptor beta chains given below trace back to one sample, sequenced in a study of cytomegalovirus exposure and HLA in healthy donors. Sequenced by immunoSEQ multiplex PCR; TCRdb stores in-frame clones only, minus some. The sample contains more than 300,000 clones, roughly 90% of which appear only once. Sequencing was performed on PBMCs. These receptors came from a woman under 30 in good health and CMV-seronegative.

This clone appeared a single time. The chain uses TRBV5-4 and TRBJ1-1; tentatively, D is TRBD1 (6 bases). The V end lost 4 bases, the J end lost 4 bases, and 14 bases lay between the germline ends. Germline-derived CDR1 and CDR2 are SGHNT and YYREEE (reference sequence). CDR3 length: 14 residues. This CDR3 reads CASSVLQGGTEAFF. In DNA, the CDR3 is TGTGCCAGCAGCGTATTACAGGGTGGCACTGAAGCTTTCTTT. The entire variable domain, with the rest obtained from reference TRBV5-4 and TRBJ1-1, is as follows: ETGVTQSPTHLIKTRGQQVTLRCSSQSGHNTVSWYQQALGQGPQFIFQYYREEENGRGNFPPRFSGLQFPNYSSELNVNALELDDSALYLCASSVLQGGTEAFFGQGTRLTVV.

The V call is TRBV21-1, the J call TRBJ2-1; the table's D call TRBD1 went unverified against the DNA. TRBV21-1 is designated a pseudogene. The CDR3 extends over 14 amino acids. CDR3 sequence (DNA): TGTGCCAGCAGCACTGCGGGACAGAACAATGAGCAGTTCTTC. As protein: CASSTAGQNNEQFF.

The rearrangement links TRBV4-2 to TRBJ2-1, with D hard to call. V was cut by 3 bases and J by 2 bases, with 17 bases left in between. CDR1 and CDR2 (germline): LGHNA, YNFKEQ. The length of the CDR3 is 17 residues. CDR3 bases: TGTGCCAGCAGCCAGGTTAGCCCCGGTCTCCCCTACAATGAGCAGTTCTTC. Protein: CASSQVSPGLPYNEQFF.

This clone was picked up one time. This rearrangement joins TRBV18 to TRBJ2-6, with D unresolved. The CDR3 consists of 18 residues. Trimming stripped 2 bases from V and 1 base from J, with 15 bases between. Germline V gene data show CDR1 as KGHSH and CDR2 as LQKENI. The CDR3: CASSPGPPLRSGANVLTF. The DNA of the CDR3 is TGTGCCAGCTCACCAGGGCCCCCTTTGAGATCTGGGGCCAACGTCCTGACTTTC.

V gene TRBV4-2 combines with J gene TRBJ2-2, with TRBD2 as a possible D gene (5 bases). The CDR3 loop spans 16 amino acids. Trimming removed 1 base at V and 4 bases at J, with 13 bases between. The germline gives CDR1 LGHNA, CDR2 YNFKEQ. The CDR3 sequence: CASSQGRGGGTGELFF. Written as DNA, the CDR3 is TGTGCCAGCAGCCAAGGTAGAGGAGGTGGCACCGGGGAGCTGTTTTTT.

The V gene is TRBV5-1, the J gene TRBJ2-3; TRBD2 matches at 10 bases. The CDR3 length is 19 residues. The germline gives CDR1 SGHRS, CDR2 YFSETQ. Trimming took 2 bases from V and 0 from J; bases not matched to a gene: 12. Written as DNA, the CDR3 is TGCGCCAGCAGCTTAACTAGCGGGGTGCCTTTCTCTAGCACAGATACGCAGTATTTT. Encoded protein: CASSLTSGVPFSSTDTQYF.

The chain is built from TRBV30 and TRBJ2-7, with 8 bases fitting TRBD1. CDR1 and CDR2 (germline): GTSNPN, SVGIG (reference sequence). V was pared by 5 bases and J by 7 bases, with 7 bases of the junction left unmatched. CDR3 length: 12 residues. CDR3 sequence: CAWETGAGEQYF. The CDR3 DNA follows: TGTGCCTGGGAGACAGGGGCAGGGGAGCAGTACTTC.

CDR3 protein: CASRVAGEETQYF. The CDR3 DNA is TGCGCCAGCAGAGTAGCGGGGGAAGAGACCCAGTACTTC. J is TRBJ2-5 and V is TRBV5-1, with 9 bases aligning to TRBD2. CDR3 size: 13 residues. Germline-derived CDR1 and CDR2 are SGHRS and YFSETQ. The V and J ends lost 5 bases and 3 bases, in that order; junction bases with no gene match: 2.

V gene TRBV28 combines with J gene TRBJ1-5; 9 bases line up with TRBD1. The V segment lost 8 bases and the J segment 1 base; nucleotides outside the gene matches: 6. The CDR3 extends over 15 amino acids. Per germline, CDR1 MDHEN and CDR2 SYDVKM. CDR3 sequence reads: CASGGQGTSNQPQHF. Written as DNA, the CDR3 is TGTGCCAGCGGGGGACAGGGTACAAGCAATCAGCCCCAGCATTTT. Full variable domain (missing parts from reference TRBV28 and TRBJ1-5): DVKVTQSSRYLVKRTGEKVFLECVQDMDHENMFWYRQDPGLGLRLIYFSYDVKMKEKGDIPEGYSVSREKKERFSLILESASTNQTSMYLCASGGQGTSNQPQHFGDGTRLSIL.

This clone was seen a handful of times. This chain links TRBV6-5 with TRBJ1-2; D is uncertain. Germline lookup yields CDR1 MNHEY and CDR2 SVGAGI. The length of the CDR3 is 12 residues. Trimming removed 6 bases from V and 2 bases from J, with 7 bases in between. The CDR3 reads CASRPSNYGYTF. The CDR3 nucleotides read TGTGCCAGCAGACCGAGCAACTATGGCTACACCTTC.

This rearrangement joins TRBV7-8 to TRBJ2-7, with 8 bases that match TRBD1. The junction had 8 bases not matched to a gene; V was cut back by 5 bases and J by 5 bases. Germline V gene data show CDR1 as SGHVS and CDR2 as FQNEAQ. The CDR3 is 14 residues long. CDR3 DNA sequence: TGTGCCAGCAGCCGACAGGGGCCCCGGGACGAGCAGTACTTC. Protein product: CASSRQGPRDEQYF. The full variable domain, with the rest looked up from reference TRBV7-8 and TRBJ2-7, is GAGVSQSPRYKVAKRGQDVALRCDPISGHVSLFWYQQALGQGPEFLTYFQNEAQLDKSGLPSDRFFAERPEGSVSTLKIQRTQQEDSAVYLCASSRQGPRDEQYFGPGTRLTVT.

In DNA form, the CDR3 reads TGTGCCAGCAGCTTAGATCCAGGGCTGCTCTATGGCTACACCTTC. Translation: CASSLDPGLLYGYTF. The chain recombines TRBV11-2 with TRBJ1-2, with D possibly matching TRBD1 (5 bases). The CDR3 has 15 amino acids. CDR1 is SGHAT, CDR2 FQNNGV, per germline. V was cut by 0 bases and J by 4 bases, with 12 bases left in between.

V gene TRBV9 combines with J gene TRBJ2-7; 7 bases map to TRBD2. Looked up from germline, CDR1 is SGDLS and CDR2 is YYNGEE. This CDR3 comprises 16 residues. The J segment lost 0 bases and the V segment lost 4 bases, leaving 10 bases of the junction unmatched. CDR3: CASSPLGGSLSYEQYF. CDR3 coding DNA: TGTGCCAGCAGCCCACTCGGCGGGAGCCTCTCCTACGAGCAGTACTTC.

V usage is TRBV30 and J usage is TRBJ1-2; TRBD1 matches 9 bases. Trimming removed 7 bases from V and 7 bases from J; junction bases left unmatched: 16. The CDR3 has 15 amino acids. CDR1 is GTSNPN and CDR2 is SVGIG in the germline V gene (reference sequence). CDR3 in amino acids: CALRGQGKSAFGYTF. The CDR3 nucleotides read TGTGCCTTACGGGGACAGGGAAAGAGTGCGTTTGGCTACACCTTC.

The V and J genes are TRBV11-2 and TRBJ2-3, with D uncertain. V was clipped by 2 bases and J by 1 base, with 10 bases between them. The germline gives CDR1 SGHAT, CDR2 FQNNGV. This CDR3 is built from 15 residues. The DNA of the CDR3 is TGTGCCAGCAGCTTATCGGTCCTGCGCACAGATACGCAGTATTTT. It translates to CASSLSVLRTDTQYF.

The rearrangement uses TRBV1 and TRBJ2-7; the table names TRBD1, a call not compared with the DNA. TRBV1 is a documented pseudogene. The CDR3 has 20 amino acids. This CDR3 is CTSSQGLMADTDETSYEQYF. The DNA for the CDR3 is TGCACCAGCAGCCAAGGTCTGATGGCGGACACTGATGAAACTTCCTACGAGCAGTACTTC.

The chain carries TRBV6-6 and TRBJ2-3; tentatively, D is TRBD1 (5 bases). The V and J ends lost 7 bases and 4 bases respectively, with 9 bases between them. Germline CDR1 is MNHNY and CDR2 is SVGAGI (reference sequence). This CDR3 has 12 amino acids. CDR3 in DNA: TGTGCCAGCATTGGGGCTGCAGATACGCAGTATTTT. Translated, it gives CASIGAADTQYF.

The rearrangement uses TRBV11-3 and TRBJ2-5; D remains ambiguous. Deletions cut 4 bases from V and 5 bases from J, with 11 bases between. This CDR3 is 13 amino acids long. CDR1 and CDR2 from the germline V gene are SGHNT and YENEEA. The CDR3 nucleotides read TGTGCCAGCAGCTATGAGGCCAGTGAGACCCAGTACTTC. Protein: CASSYEASETQYF.

The CDR3 loop reads CASRAGTGMNTIYF. The CDR3 DNA reads as TGTGCCAGCAGGGCCGGGACAGGGATGAACACCATATATTTT. The genes are TRBV2 and TRBJ1-3; 9 bases are shared with TRBD1. The CDR3 runs 14 residues. V lost 6 bases and J lost 7; bases outside the gene matches: 7. Germline V CDR1 and CDR2: SNHLY, FYNNEI.

The chain recombines TRBV6-1 with TRBJ2-6; D remains ambiguous. CDR3 length equals 18 residues. Germline V gene lookup returns CDR1 MNHNS and CDR2 SASEGT. V dropped 4 bases and J dropped 0 bases, with 16 bases sitting between them. CDR3 sequence: CASSARGLLGSGANVLTF. The CDR3, as DNA: TGTGCCAGCAGTGCTAGAGGTCTCCTCGGCTCTGGGGCCAACGTCCTGACTTTC.